Listed here are 9 T cell receptor beta chains from one sample, sequenced in a study of T cells in Graves' hyperthyroidism and ophthalmopathy. Amplification of TCR beta CDR3 regions used RNA as the template. RT-PCR in the first round (using the HTBI primer set) targeted the TCR CDR3. TCRdb reprocessed the multiplex PCR reads via MiXCR and lists one record per CDR3 protein. The table lists more than 300,000 distinct CDR3 sequences, about 18% of them singletons, with less than 45% in the top ten. The material sequenced was blood. These receptors originate from a man younger than 30 with Graves' ophthalmopathy.

This clonotype was seen ten or more times. This chain connects TRBV12-3 or TRBV12-4 to TRBJ2-5, with 10 bases matching TRBD1. The CDR3 consists of 14 residues. The V and J ends lost 4 bases and 4 bases, in that order; junction bases with no gene match: 3. The CDR3, as DNA: TGTGCCAGCAGTTCGACAGGGGGCGGAGAGACCCAGTACTTC. Protein: CASSSTGGGETQYF.

This clonotype was recorded many times. This sequence joins TRBV7-9 and TRBJ2-5, with unresolved D. V lost 8 bases to trimming and J lost 1 base, with 14 bases between them. Per germline, CDR1 SEHNR and CDR2 FQNEAQ (reference sequence). This CDR3 spans 14 amino acids. This chain's CDR3 is CASGSHSGQETQYF. CDR3 nucleotides: TGTGCCAGCGGCTCGCACAGTGGCCAAGAGACCCAGTACTTC.

V is TRBV25-1 and J is TRBJ1-5; no firm D call. Trimming left V 5 bases short and J 1 base short, with 12 bases between. The CDR3 consists of 15 residues. Germline V gene data show CDR1 as MGHDK and CDR2 as SYGVNS. CDR3 region: CASSPWTESNQPQHF. CDR3 coding DNA: TGTGCCAGCAGTCCTTGGACCGAGAGCAATCAGCCCCAGCATTTT.

This clonotype was detected only a few times. The V call is TRBV24-1, the J call TRBJ2-1, with 12 bases matching TRBD2. Looked up from germline, CDR1 is KGHDR and CDR2 is SFDVKD. V was pared by 4 bases and J by 7 bases, with 4 bases of the junction left unmatched. The CDR3 has 15 residues. This chain's CDR3 is CATSELAGGRNEQFF. In DNA form, the CDR3 reads TGTGCCACCAGTGAGCTAGCGGGGGGGAGGAATGAGCAGTTCTTC.

This clonotype has more than one count but fewer than ten. This chain joins TRBV12-3 or TRBV12-4 and TRBJ1-4; the match to TRBD1 covers 7 bases. CDR3 size: 13 residues. J lost 7 bases, V lost 5 bases, and 4 bases had no gene match. The CDR3, as DNA: TGTGCCAGCAGTGTCGGGACAGTTGAAAAACTGTTTTTT. This codes for CASSVGTVEKLFF.

The V gene is TRBV6-5, the J gene TRBJ2-6, with D tentatively TRBD1 or TRBD2 (5 bases each). CDR1 is MNHEY and CDR2 is SVGAGI in the germline V gene. CDR3 length: 18 residues. V lost 0 bases and J lost 0, with 12 bases in between. CDR3 DNA sequence: TGTGCCAGCAGTTACTCTTCGGGACGCTTCTCTGGGGCCAACGTCCTGACTTTC. It yields the protein CASSYSSGRFSGANVLTF.

This clonotype has just one count. This chain links TRBV7-3 with TRBJ2-1; 13 bases are a match to TRBD2. This CDR3 contains 15 residues. Trimming cost V 5 bases and J 10 bases; bases outside gene matches: 8. Germline V gives CDR1 SGHTA, CDR2 FQGTGA. As DNA, the CDR3 is TGTGCCAGCAGCGAAACCGGGACTAGCGGGGTCGAGCAGTTCTTC. Translating gives CASSETGTSGVEQFF.

This clonotype was counted at least ten times. This chain joins TRBV20-1 and TRBJ2-3, with unresolved D. The CDR3 spans 14 residues. Germline CDR1 DFQATT, CDR2 SNEGSKA (reference sequence). V was clipped by 1 base and J by 2 bases, with 10 bases between them. DNA of the CDR3: TGCAGTGCTAGAGGCGAAGGGTCCACAGATACGCAGTATTTT. This translates into CSARGEGSTDTQYF.

In this sample, this clonotype turned up a few times. As DNA, the CDR3 is TGTGCCAGTAGTATAGACGGGGACAGGGCGAACTATGGCTACACCTTC. This encodes CASSIDGDRANYGYTF. The rearrangement joins TRBV19 to TRBJ1-2; TRBD1 matches 9 bases. Germline loops: CDR1 LNHDA, CDR2 SQIVND (reference sequence). With V trimmed by 0 bases and J by 2 bases, 4 bases remained unmatched. The CDR3 consists of 16 residues.